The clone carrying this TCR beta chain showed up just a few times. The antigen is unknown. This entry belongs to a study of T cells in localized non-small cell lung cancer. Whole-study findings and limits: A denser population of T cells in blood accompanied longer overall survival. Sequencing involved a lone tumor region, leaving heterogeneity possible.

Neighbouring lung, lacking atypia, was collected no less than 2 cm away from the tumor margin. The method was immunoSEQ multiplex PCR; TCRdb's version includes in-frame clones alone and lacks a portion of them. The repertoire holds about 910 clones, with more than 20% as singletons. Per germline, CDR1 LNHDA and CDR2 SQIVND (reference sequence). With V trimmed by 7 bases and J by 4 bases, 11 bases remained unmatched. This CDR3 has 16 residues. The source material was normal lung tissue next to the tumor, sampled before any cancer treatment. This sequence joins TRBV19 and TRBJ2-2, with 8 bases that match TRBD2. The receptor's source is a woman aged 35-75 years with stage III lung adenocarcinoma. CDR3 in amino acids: CASMELAGLATGELFF. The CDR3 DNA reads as TGTGCCAGTATGGAGCTAGCGGGCCTGGCCACCGGGGAGCTGTTTTTT.